These 18 T cell receptor beta chains were sequenced from one sample in a study of T cell repertoires in aging, cancer and after chemotherapy. Amplification of TCR beta used genomic DNA extracted from peripheral blood. TRB rearrangements spanning V, D and J were amplified using mixed TRB-A/B primers. One entry per CDR3 protein, called by TCRdb with MiXCR from the multiplex PCR reads. The sample lists 2,500 or so distinct CDR3 sequences; roughly 60% were seen once. The sample consisted of blood. The receptors derive from a human donor with a solid tumor.

The V gene is TRBV10-3, the J gene TRBJ2-3; no reliable D call. The CDR3 is 17 amino acids. Germline CDR1 and CDR2: ENHRY and SYGVKD. V was cut by 3 bases and J by 1 base, with 17 bases left in between. CDR3 region: CAISDPLTTDRTDTQYF. DNA for the CDR3: TGTGCCATCAGTGACCCCCTAACCACCGACCGCACAGATACGCAGTATTTT.

The gene calls are TRBV6-5 and TRBJ2-2; 7 bases match TRBD2. The CDR3 contains 14 residues. Germline V gene lookup returns CDR1 MNHEY and CDR2 SVGAGI. V was pared by 8 bases and J by 3 bases, with 6 bases of the junction left unmatched. CDR3 coding DNA: TGTGCCAGCCTGAACGGGAGGTACACCGGGGAGCTGTTTTTT. Encoded protein: CASLNGRYTGELFF.

The chain combines TRBV27 with TRBJ2-1; 10 nucleotides match TRBD2. Per germline, CDR1 MNHEY and CDR2 SMNVEV (reference sequence). After removal of 5 bases from V and 2 bases from J, the junction contained 18 bases not matched to a gene. The CDR3 has 20 residues. The CDR3 DNA reads TGTGCCAGCAGTCACCAGACCGTTAATAGCGGGAGGCGACCCTACAATGAGCAGTTCTTC. This translates into CASSHQTVNSGRRPYNEQFF.

The CDR3 DNA reads as TGTGCCACCTCGGATTTTACTGAAGCTTTCTTT. It encodes CATSDFTEAFF. The chain carries TRBV19 and TRBJ1-1; D remains unclear. V lost 10 bases to trimming and J lost 5 bases, with 11 bases between them. The germline V gene has CDR1 LNHDA and CDR2 SQIVND (reference sequence). The CDR3 spans 11 residues.

This sequence joins TRBV7-6 and TRBJ2-4, with 7 bases fitting TRBD2. The CDR3 covers 15 residues. From germline, CDR1 is SGHVS and CDR2 FNYEAQ. Unmatched junction bases numbered 9, after V lost 1 base and J lost 9 bases. The CDR3 here is CASSLVASGGGIQYF. The CDR3 nucleotides are TGTGCCAGCAGCTTAGTGGCTAGCGGCGGGGGCATTCAGTACTTC.

This chain uses TRBV7-2 with TRBJ2-1; TRBD2 agrees at 8 bases. The CDR3 covers 15 residues. The V segment lost 1 base and the J segment 3 bases; nucleotides outside the gene matches: 2. In germline, CDR1 is SGHTA, CDR2 FQGNSA. The CDR3 coding sequence is TGTGCCAGCAGCTTAGAAGCGGGGGTCTACAATGAGCAGTTCTTC. Its translation: CASSLEAGVYNEQFF.

This clonotype was seen a handful of times. The gene calls are TRBV19 and TRBJ2-1, with D tentatively TRBD2 (6 bases). Trimming took 5 bases from V and 1 from J, leaving 12 bases between them. The CDR3 is 15 amino acids. The germline gives CDR1 LNHDA, CDR2 SQIVND (reference sequence). CDR3 sequence reads: CASSVGGVSYNEQFF. CDR3 coding DNA: TGTGCCAGTAGTGTCGGGGGAGTATCCTACAATGAGCAGTTCTTC.

The V gene is TRBV7-6, the J gene TRBJ2-5, with no clear D. V lost 1 base to trimming and J lost 0 bases, with 9 bases between them. The germline CDR1 and CDR2 sequences are SGHVS and FNYEAQ. The CDR3 runs to 15 residues. The CDR3 loop is CASSLVGHHQETQYF. The CDR3 DNA sequence: TGTGCCAGCAGCTTAGTAGGGCATCACCAAGAGACCCAGTACTTC.

The V gene is TRBV6-6, the J gene TRBJ2-3; D call uncertain. V dropped 2 bases and J dropped 4 bases, with 13 bases sitting between them. The CDR3 contains 15 residues. Germline CDR1 reads MNHNY; CDR2 reads SVGAGI (reference sequence). CDR3 sequence reads: CASSYTGSGADTQYF. The CDR3 DNA sequence: TGTGCCAGCAGTTACACCGGGTCCGGAGCAGATACGCAGTATTTT.

The count of this clonotype is one. Germline and junction disagree at one end, which may indicate a read error. The genes are TRBV6-2 or TRBV6-3 and TRBJ2-2, with TRBD2 as a possible D gene (5 bases). Germline CDR1 and CDR2: MNHEY and SVGEGT. The CDR3 extends over 14 amino acids. CDR3 nucleotide sequence: TGTGCCAGCAGTTACGATCGGTACACCGGGGATCTGTTTTTT. As protein: CASSYDRYTGDLFF.

The gene calls are TRBV6-5 and TRBJ1-5; no definite D call. Deletions cut 2 bases from V and 10 bases from J, with 9 bases between. CDR1 and CDR2 (germline): MNHEY, SVGAGI. The CDR3 covers 12 residues. The CDR3 nucleotides read TGTGCCAGCAGTTACGAGGGCGGCCCCCAGCATTTT. It translates to CASSYEGGPQHF.

Of note for this clonotype: One end of the junction does not line up with germline, which may come from a read error. The CDR3 DNA is TGTGCCAGCAGCCGAGGACAAGTCTTTAACTATGGCTTCACCTTC. Translating it yields CASSRGQVFNYGFTF. The gene calls are TRBV5-4 and TRBJ1-2; TRBD1 might be the D (5 bases). Germline CDR1 and CDR2: SGHNT and YYREEE (reference sequence). This CDR3 is 15 amino acids long. Together with reference TRBV5-4 and TRBJ1-2, the CDR3 gives the full variable domain: ETGVTQSPTHLIKTRGQQVTLRCSSQSGHNTVSWYQQALGQGPQFIFQYYREEENGRGNFPPRFSGLQFPNYSSELNVNALELDDSALYLCASSRGQVFNYGFTFGSGTRLTVV.

The chain employs TRBV6-2 or TRBV6-3 and TRBJ2-4; possibly TRBD2 for D (5 bases). CDR3 length equals 15 residues. CDR1 and CDR2 (germline): MNHEY, SVGEGT. V was pared by 6 bases and J by 3 bases, with 15 bases between. CDR3 bases: TGTGCCAGCAGCTCGAGGGTGACTGTCAAAAACATTCAGTACTTC. Protein: CASSSRVTVKNIQYF.

This chain connects TRBV9 to TRBJ2-3; 7 positions agree with TRBD2. J gave up 8 bases and V 1 base, and 10 bases lay outside the gene matches. The CDR3 has 15 residues. Germline V gene lookup returns CDR1 SGDLS and CDR2 YYNGEE. The CDR3 protein is CASSVPSSGVGTQYF. The CDR3 DNA sequence: TGTGCCAGCAGCGTACCGTCTAGCGGAGTGGGTACGCAGTATTTT.

The chain has TRBV7-3 and TRBJ2-7, with TRBD2 matching 9 bases. In germline, CDR1 is SGHTA, CDR2 FQGTGA. CDR3 length equals 16 residues. V shed 3 bases and J 4 bases; nucleotides not matched to a gene: 10. The CDR3 loop is CASSLSGGTGVYEQYF. The CDR3 DNA sequence: TGTGCCAGCAGCTTGAGCGGGGGGACCGGGGTTTACGAGCAGTACTTC.

V and J are TRBV12-3 or TRBV12-4 and TRBJ2-7, with D perhaps assigned TRBD1 or TRBD2 (5 bases each). Trimming took off 1 base at V and 0 bases at J, with 7 bases between the two ends. The CDR3 length is 14 residues. The CDR3 protein is CASSLVGTSYEQYF. CDR3 DNA sequence: TGTGCCAGCAGTTTAGTCGGGACCTCCTACGAGCAGTACTTC.

The V gene is TRBV19, the J gene TRBJ2-7; a weak D match, TRBD2 (5 bases). Germline V gene lookup returns CDR1 LNHDA and CDR2 SQIVND (reference sequence). The V end was cut by 1 base, the J end by 0 bases, with 10 bases between. CDR3 size: 15 residues. The CDR3 DNA sequence: TGTGCCAGTAGTATAGCCCCGGGGAGCTCCTACGAGCAGTACTTC. The encoded protein is CASSIAPGSSYEQYF.

The chain is built from TRBV20-1 and TRBJ1-5, with 7 bases that match TRBD1. The CDR3 contains 18 residues. Germline values: CDR1 DFQATT, CDR2 SNEGSKA (reference sequence). With V trimmed by 3 bases and J by 0 bases, 14 bases remained unmatched. The DNA of the CDR3 is TGCAGTGCTAGCGTCGGACAGGTGGTCACATATAGCAATCAGCCCCAGCATTTT. Protein: CSASVGQVVTYSNQPQHF.